The 26 T cell receptor beta chains below come from one sample, sequenced in a study of T cells in women clearing cervical HPV infection. The data were produced by immunoSEQ multiplex PCR, yet TCRdb's version contains in-frame clones alone and is incomplete. In total, the table holds tens of thousands of clones. What was sequenced was blood buffy coat. All receptors derive from a woman between 18 and 70 years old with a cervical HPV16 infection that either progressed to CIN3+ or cleared (not recorded which).

To note about this clone: The CDR3 end falls 3 residues outside the read, so it is completed with the germline J gene. The J gene is TRBJ2-3, the V gene TRBV7-3; maybe TRBD1 (5 bases). The ends were cut back, 5 bases at V and 0 bases at J, with 15 bases in the middle. CDR1 is SGHTA, CDR2 FQGTGA, per germline. The CDR3 extends over 16 amino acids. CDR3 amino acids: CASSPLGRSSTDTQYF. The CDR3 bases that were read are TGTGCCAGCAGCCCCCTGGGGCGGTCTAGCACAGATACG.

For this clone: The DNA ends 3 residues before the CDR3 does, and the rest of the CDR3 is filled in from the germline J gene. The rearrangement uses TRBV7-9 and TRBJ1-1; D remains ambiguous. CDR1 is SEHNR, CDR2 FQNEAQ, per germline (reference sequence). V gave up 5 bases and J gave up 6 bases, with 16 bases separating them. This CDR3 comprises 14 residues. Incomplete CDR3 DNA: TGTGCCAGCAGCCTCCCCCTTAATACACCTGAA. Translated: CASSLPLNTPE. The CDR3 in its entirety is CASSLPLNTPEAFF.

With respect to this clone: The read is 3 residues too short to cover the CDR3 end, so that end is filled in from the germline J gene. The chain is built from TRBV30 and TRBJ2-5, with a tentative D call TRBD2 (5 bases). The CDR3 has 16 residues. Germline values: CDR1 GTSNPN, CDR2 SVGIG (reference sequence). Trimming removed 1 base at V and 5 bases at J, with 20 bases between. The part of the CDR3 DNA that was read is TGTGCCTGGAGTGACCTAGTAGACCCCCGGAGGGAGACC. This codes for CAWSDLVDPRRET. The whole CDR3 sequence is CAWSDLVDPRRETQYF. Supplemented by reference TRBV30 and TRBJ2-5, the full variable domain reads SQTIHQWPATLVQPVGSPLSLECTVEGTSNPNLYWYRQAAGRGLQLLFYSVGIGQISSEVPQNLSASRPQDRQFILSSKKLLLSDSGFYLCAWSDLVDPRRETQYFGPGTRLLVL.

On this clone: The read is 3 residues too short to cover the CDR3 end, so that end is filled in from the germline J gene. The chain has TRBV12-3 or TRBV12-4 and TRBJ2-1, with D possibly matching TRBD1 (7 bases). CDR3 length: 15 amino acids. V was pared by 7 bases and J by 9 bases, with 22 bases between. CDR3 DNA, as far as it was read: TGTGCCAGCACACAGGGGTCCGAGGGAGGCGCTGAG. Residues: CASTQGSEGGAE. The full CDR3 sequence reads CASTQGSEGGAEQFF.

Remarks on this clone: The CDR3 goes on 3 residues after the read ends, and that part is filled in from the germline J gene. The V and J genes are TRBV20-1 and TRBJ2-1, with 7 bases matching TRBD2. Germline CDR1 and CDR2: DFQATT and SNEGSKA (reference sequence). The CDR3 length is 15 residues. V gave up 0 bases and J gave up 3 bases; unmatched junction bases: 5. The CDR3 region is CSARDRAGFYNEQFF. Incomplete CDR3 DNA: TGCAGTGCTAGAGATCGAGCGGGGTTCTACAATGAG.

In regard to this clone: From the germline J gene comes the end of the CDR3, since the read stops 3 residues before it. The chain recombines TRBV7-3 with TRBJ2-1, with 7 bases identical to TRBD1. The CDR3 spans 15 residues. Trimming at V came to 5 bases and at J to 2 bases, leaving 6 bases not matched to a gene. Germline V gives CDR1 SGHTA, CDR2 FQGTGA. The sequenced CDR3 bases are TGTGCCAGCAGCGCAGACAGGGTACCCTACAATGAG. Translation gives CASSADRVPYNE. The entire CDR3 reads CASSADRVPYNEQFF.

Details on this clone: Read data end 3 residues before the CDR3 end; the end is taken from the germline J gene. This chain uses TRBV29-1 with TRBJ2-2; D is unresolved. Germline CDR1 SQVTM, CDR2 ANQGSEA. V was cut by 4 bases and J by 1 base, with 10 bases left in between. The CDR3 covers 14 residues. This CDR3 reads CSVARVRNTGELFF. The sequenced part of the CDR3 DNA is TGCAGCGTTGCAAGGGTTAGGAACACCGGGGAG.

Comments on this clone: The CDR3 is cut off 3 residues early in the read; its end comes from the germline J gene. The chain is built from TRBV20-1 and TRBJ2-1, with TRBD2 identical over 13 bases. The V gene's germline CDR1 is DFQATT and CDR2 SNEGSKA (reference sequence). The CDR3 contains 14 residues. Trimming cost V 6 bases and J 6 bases; bases outside gene matches: 5. The CDR3 sequence is CSAIGLAGVNEQFF. The sequenced part of the CDR3 DNA is TGCAGTGCAATAGGACTAGCGGGAGTCAATGAG.

Comments on this clone: The read halts 3 residues ahead of the CDR3 end, with the missing end drawn from the germline J gene. The chain is built from TRBV5-1 and TRBJ2-7; 7 bases line up with TRBD1. Trimming removed 4 bases from V and 6 bases from J; junction bases left unmatched: 4. The germline V gene has CDR1 SGHRS and CDR2 YFSETQ. This CDR3 is built from 12 residues. Partial CDR3 DNA: TGCGCCAGCAGCATAACAGGGGTCGAG. Translated, it gives CASSITGVE. The whole CDR3 reads CASSITGVEQYF.

To note about this clone: The read halts 3 residues ahead of the CDR3 end, with the missing end drawn from the germline J gene. The rearrangement uses TRBV9 and TRBJ1-2; TRBD1 agrees at 9 bases. The CDR3 spans 14 residues. Germline V gene sequence: CDR1 SGDLS, CDR2 YYNGEE. CDR3 residues: CASSVGEDRGGYTF. CDR3 DNA, as far as it was read: TGTGCCAGCAGCGTAGGGGAGGACAGGGGAGGC.

Remarks on this clone: The DNA ends 3 residues before the CDR3 does, and the rest of the CDR3 is filled in from the germline J gene. The chain has TRBV19 and TRBJ1-5; D might be TRBD1 (5 bases). This CDR3 region has 15 residues. The V gene's germline CDR1 is LNHDA and CDR2 SQIVND (reference sequence). V dropped 3 bases and J dropped 3 bases, with 12 bases sitting between them. The chain's CDR3 is CASSISGVPNQPQHF. The sequenced CDR3 bases are TGTGCCAGTAGTATTTCGGGGGTCCCCAATCAGCCC. Looking up the rest from reference TRBV19 and TRBJ1-5 gives the full variable domain: DGGITQSPKYLFRKEGQNVTLSCEQNLNHDAMYWYRQDPGQGLRLIYYSQIVNDFQKGDIAEGYSVSREKKESFPLTVTSAQKNPTAFYLCASSISGVPNQPQHFGDGTRLSIL.

The CDR3: CASSPGLAGGLETQYF. Partial CDR3 DNA: TGCGCCAGCAGCCCCGGACTAGCGGGAGGACTAGAGACC. The V gene is TRBV5-1, the J gene TRBJ2-5; 14 bases line up with TRBD2. The sequenced fragment ends 3 residues before the CDR3 boundary, so the rest is inferred from the germline J gene. This CDR3 region has 16 residues. CDR1 is SGHRS and CDR2 is YFSETQ in the germline V gene. V dropped 4 bases and J dropped 4; count of bases not matched to a gene: 6.

For this clone: Sequencing ends 3 residues short of the CDR3 end; the germline J gene provides the rest. The chain is built from TRBV20-1 and TRBJ2-1; 7 positions match TRBD1. V lost 5 bases and J lost 6; bases outside the gene matches: 4. Per the germline V gene, CDR1 is DFQATT and CDR2 is SNEGSKA (reference sequence). This CDR3 contains 12 residues. CDR3 sequence reads: CSARRGPNEQFF. Incomplete CDR3 DNA: TGCAGTGCTCGTAGGGGGCCCAATGAG.

As regards this clone: Sequencing ends 3 residues short of the CDR3 end; the germline J gene provides the rest. The chain is built from TRBV5-4 and TRBJ2-1; D call uncertain. CDR1 and CDR2 from the germline V gene are SGHNT and YYREEE (reference sequence). Trimming took off 2 bases at V and 9 bases at J, with 9 bases between the two ends. This CDR3 contains 12 residues. The DNA read from the CDR3 is TGTGCCAGCAGCTTTGACGAGCGTGAG. Amino acids: CASSFDERE. The whole CDR3 is CASSFDEREQFF. The full variable domain, completed using reference TRBV5-4 and TRBJ2-1, is ETGVTQSPTHLIKTRGQQVTLRCSSQSGHNTVSWYQQALGQGPQFIFQYYREEENGRGNFPPRFSGLQFPNYSSELNVNALELDDSALYLCASSFDEREQFFGPGTRLTVL.

A word on this clone: The read comes to an end 3 residues before the CDR3 does, leaving the germline J gene to fill in the end. The chain recombines TRBV2 with TRBJ2-1; TRBD2 matches 10 bases. The CDR3 loop spans 14 amino acids. Germline CDR1 reads SNHLY; CDR2 reads FYNNEI. V was pared by 10 bases and J by 8 bases, with 11 bases of the junction left unmatched. CDR3 DNA (partial): TGTGCCATCATGCTAGCGGGAGTCAGCGATGAG. It encodes CAIMLAGVSDE. The whole CDR3 is CAIMLAGVSDEQFF.

Notes on this clone: The read is 3 residues too short to cover the CDR3 end, so that end is filled in from the germline J gene. The chain combines TRBV5-1 with TRBJ2-3; TRBD2 agrees at 14 bases. This CDR3 has 16 residues. The germline V gene has CDR1 SGHRS and CDR2 YFSETQ. Trimming removed 3 bases from V and 6 bases from J; junction bases left unmatched: 6. The CDR3 is CASSSRTSGRKDTQYF. The sequenced part of the CDR3 DNA is TGCGCCAGCAGCTCACGGACTAGCGGGAGGAAGGATACG. The whole variable domain, remainder taken from reference TRBV5-1 and TRBJ2-3, is KAGVTQTPRYLIKTRGQQVTLSCSPISGHRSVSWYQQTPGQGLQFLFEYFSETQRNKGNFPGRFSGRQFSNSRSEMNVSTLELGDSALYLCASSSRTSGRKDTQYFGPGTRLTVL.

By frequency, this clone registers large. The read ends 3 residues early relative to the CDR3; the germline J gene fills the gap. The chain uses TRBV12-3 or TRBV12-4 and TRBJ2-5, with D unclear. Trimming removed 2 bases at V and 5 bases at J, with 6 bases between. There are 12 residues in the CDR3. The CDR3 DNA, read in part, is TGTGCCAGCAGTTTACGTGTGGAGACC. Amino acid sequence: CASSLRVET. The complete CDR3 sequence is CASSLRVETQYF.

As concerns this clone: The junction departs from germline at one end; a sequencing error may be responsible. The CDR3 loop reads CAGSLDALGGYGYTF. The sequenced part of the CDR3 DNA is TGTGCCGGCAGCTTAGACGCCTTGGGGGGCTATGGC. The rearrangement uses TRBV7-9 and TRBJ1-2, with a possible D match to TRBD1 (5 bases). The read stops 3 residues short of the end of the CDR3; the missing end is completed from the germline J gene. Per the germline V gene, CDR1 is SEHNR and CDR2 is FQNEAQ (reference sequence). This CDR3 is built from 15 residues. The full variable domain, rest sourced from reference TRBV7-9 and TRBJ1-2, is DTGVSQNPRHKITKRGQNVTFRCDPISEHNRLYWYRQTLGQGPEFLTYFQNEAQLEKSRLLSDRFSAERPKGSFSTLEIQRTEQGDSAMYLCAGSLDALGGYGYTFGSGTRLTVV.

Comments on this clone: The sequence runs out 3 residues before the end of the CDR3; the remainder is reconstructed from the germline J gene. The chain combines TRBV29-1 with TRBJ2-7; the D gene is possibly TRBD1 (5 bases). The CDR3 totals 14 residues. CDR1 SQVTM and CDR2 ANQGSEA come from the germline V gene. Trimming left V 3 bases short and J 6 bases short, with 18 bases between. Incomplete CDR3 DNA: TGCAGCGTTGAGAGTCGGACATACCCCCGCGAG. It translates to CSVESRTYPRE. The full CDR3 reads CSVESRTYPREQYF.

CDR3: CASSLGLAASSTDTQYF. The CDR3 bases that were read are TGCGCCAGCAGCTTGGGGCTAGCTGCGAGTAGCACAGATACG. J is TRBJ2-3 and V is TRBV5-1; maybe TRBD2 (5 bases). The read stops 3 residues short of the end of the CDR3; the missing end is completed from the germline J gene. The germline gives CDR1 SGHRS, CDR2 YFSETQ. This CDR3 region has 17 residues. Trimming left V 0 bases short and J 0 bases short, with 14 bases between. The full variable domain, with the rest looked up from reference TRBV5-1 and TRBJ2-3, is KAGVTQTPRYLIKTRGQQVTLSCSPISGHRSVSWYQQTPGQGLQFLFEYFSETQRNKGNFPGRFSGRQFSNSRSEMNVSTLELGDSALYLCASSLGLAASSTDTQYFGPGTRLTVL.

In regard to this clone: Read data end 3 residues before the CDR3 end; the end is taken from the germline J gene. The genes are TRBV20-1 and TRBJ1-1, with a weak D call TRBD1 (6 bases). V lost 5 bases and J lost 0, with 16 bases in between. The germline V gene has CDR1 DFQATT and CDR2 SNEGSKA (reference sequence). The CDR3 covers 15 residues. The CDR3 protein is CSAADSNRMNTEAFF. The covered CDR3 bases are TGCAGTGCTGCGGACAGCAACCGCATGAACACTGAA.

Details on this clone: The read gets to within 3 residues of the CDR3 end, and the germline J gene fills in the rest. The chain links TRBV30 to TRBJ2-1, with TRBD2 matching 13 bases. V was clipped by 0 bases and J by 9 bases; unmatched bases: 8. The length of the CDR3 is 16 residues. Germline CDR1 and CDR2: GTSNPN and SVGIG (reference sequence). This CDR3 is CAWSVGLAGVLGEQFF. The part of the CDR3 DNA that was read is TGTGCCTGGAGTGTAGGACTAGCGGGGGTTTTAGGTGAG.

As regards this clone: The sample has other DNA sequences that encode this CDR3 too. Partial CDR3 DNA: TGCGCCAGCAGCTTGCTAGCGGGAGCTGACAATGAG. This gives the protein CASSLLAGADNE. From start to end, the CDR3 is CASSLLAGADNEQFF. This rearrangement joins TRBV5-1 to TRBJ2-1, with 10 bases that match TRBD2. From the germline J gene comes the end of the CDR3, since the read stops 3 residues before it. Trimming took 1 base from V and 5 from J; bases not matched to a gene: 3. CDR3 size: 15 residues. Germline CDR1 and CDR2: SGHRS and YFSETQ.

Concerning this clone itself: The read stops 3 residues short of the end of the CDR3; the missing end is completed from the germline J gene. The chain combines TRBV18 with TRBJ2-3; D gene ambiguous. With 5 bases removed from V and 2 bases from J, the gap between germline ends came to 11 bases. The CDR3 is 14 residues long. CDR1 is KGHSH and CDR2 is LQKENI in the germline V gene. The CDR3 sequence is CASSSQTDTDTQYF. CDR3 DNA, as far as it was read: TGTGCCAGCTCATCCCAGACTGACACAGATACG.

Of note for this clone: The DNA ends 3 residues before the CDR3 does, and the rest of the CDR3 is filled in from the germline J gene. J is TRBJ1-2 and V is TRBV29-1; unclear D gene. Trimming stripped 8 bases from V and 3 bases from J, with 13 bases between. Looked up from germline, CDR1 is SQVTM and CDR2 is ANQGSEA. The CDR3 totals 12 residues. The CDR3 is CSSSEADYGYTF. Partial CDR3 DNA: TGCAGCTCTAGCGAGGCGGACTATGGC. The full variable domain, rest sourced from reference TRBV29-1 and TRBJ1-2, is SAVISQKPSRDICQRGTSLTIQCQVDSQVTMMFWYRQQPGQSLTLIATANQGSEATYESGFVIDKFPISRPNLTFSTLTVSNMSPEDSSIYLCSSSEADYGYTFGSGTRLTVV.

As concerns this clone: Read sequence stops 3 residues before the CDR3 end, and the germline J gene provides the missing end. The chain uses TRBV20-1 and TRBJ2-1, with 9 bases matching TRBD2. Germline CDR1 is DFQATT and CDR2 is SNEGSKA (reference sequence). The CDR3 contains 18 residues. Trimming took 2 bases from V and 7 from J; bases not matched to a gene: 18. Incomplete CDR3 DNA: TGCAGTGCTAGAAGTCTAACAGCGGGAGGTTCGGGATGGAATGAG. It codes for CSARSLTAGGSGWNE. The whole CDR3 is CSARSLTAGGSGWNEQFF.